This T cell receptor (beta chain) was identified in a study of post-analysis software for immune sequencing data. Study-wide context: In terms of disease course, relapsing-remitting, secondary progressive and progressive-relapsing multiple sclerosis were included.

The CDR3 loop spans 16 amino acids. The ends lost 6 bases at V and 3 bases at J; junction bases unmatched: 9. From germline, CDR1 is SEHNR and CDR2 FQNEAQ (reference sequence). Points from the study as a whole: About five TRBV segments appeared more often in patients than in controls, and TRBV5-6, TRBV5-1 and TRBV20-1 were among these.

As concerns this clonotype: Antigen: not known.

Unique molecular identifiers featured in each of the TCR beta cDNA libraries. In TCRdb, the PCR reads were re-called with MiXCR into one record per CDR3 protein. The sample records more than 450,000 distinct CDR3 sequences, roughly 40% being singletons. This chain links TRBV7-9 with TRBJ1-1, with TRBD1 identical over 11 bases. The source of this sequence is a girl between 5 and 17 years old with multiple sclerosis. The sequenced sample consisted of blood. CDR3 nucleotides: TGTGCCAGCAGACGGGGGACAGGGGGGAGGGACACTGAAGCTTTCTTT. It yields the protein CASRRGTGGRDTEAFF.